Listed below are T cell receptor beta chains from one sample, sequenced in a study of blood T cell repertoires in COVID-19. Assay: immunoSEQ multiplex PCR; the TCRdb copy retains only in-frame clones and omits some. The sample lists around 100,000 clones; more than 65% were seen once. The material sequenced was peripheral blood. The source of these receptors is a woman aged 70-85 years with acute or convalescent COVID-19. Both conserved end residues are part of each CDR3. The order of the fields is clone size, D gene, V gene, J gene, CDR3 DNA, CDR3 protein. The D gene is left open where the match is weak. Size is stated for part of the rows, as once, few or many counts, or as a class when the clone is expanded.

>NA|TRBD1|TRBV7-2|TRBJ1-2
TGTGCCAGCAGCTTCGATGACAGGGCGATTCACACCTTC
CASSFDDRAIHTF
>NA|NA|TRBV9|TRBJ1-1
TGTGCCAGCAGCGTAGATAAGAACACTGAAGCTTTCTTT
CASSVDKNTEAFF
>NA|NA|TRBV20-1|TRBJ1-2
TGCAGTGCTAGTTCGGGGGGTGGCTATGGCTACACCTTC
CSASSGGGYGYTF
>NA|NA|TRBV7-3|TRBJ2-3
TGTGCCAGCAGCTCAGGGGCAGATACGCAGTATTTT
CASSSGADTQYF
>NA|NA|TRBV30|TRBJ1-1
TGCCCCAATCGACCAGGGACTAGCGGGGAGATGAACACTGAAGCTTTCTTT
CPNRPGTSGEMNTEAFF
>NA|NA|TRBV7-3|TRBJ2-7
TGTGCCAGCAGCTTAACAACAGGGAGTTCTTCCTACGAGCAGTACTTC
CASSLTTGSSSYEQYF
>NA|NA|TRBV7-9|TRBJ1-4
TGTGCCTTAGGGGCAACTAATGAAAAACTGTTTTTT
CALGATNEKLFF
>NA|NA|TRBV30|TRBJ1-1
TGTGCCTGGAGTTCGGGACGGGACACCACTATGAACACTGAAGCTTTCTTT
CAWSSGRDTTMNTEAFF
>few|NA|TRBV7-5|TRBJ2-2
TGTGGCCCTCGCAGGGTCCCCGGGGAGCTGTTTTTT
CGPRRVPGELFF
>NA|NA|TRBV19|TRBJ2-2
TGTGCCAGTAGTCCAACAGGGAATACCGGGGAGCTGTTTTTT
CASSPTGNTGELFF
>NA|NA|TRBV6-1|TRBJ1-2
TGTGCCAGCAGTGATGCGGGCGGGGCTTATGGCTACACCTTC
CASSDAGGAYGYTF
>NA|NA|TRBV6-5|TRBJ2-6
TGTGCCAGCAGTTCACTACTGAGCTCTGGGGCCAACGTCCTGACTTTC
CASSSLLSSGANVLTF
>NA|NA|TRBV10-3|TRBJ2-3
TGTGCCATCAGGCTGACGGGATCCACAGATACGCAGTATTTT
CAIRLTGSTDTQYF
>once|TRBD1|TRBV30|TRBJ1-2
TGTGCCTGGAGTAGACAGGGGGCCCACTATGGCTACACCTTC
CAWSRQGAHYGYTF
>NA|TRBD2|TRBV2|TRBJ2-5
TGTGCCAGCAGTGAAGCGACTAGCGGGGGGTGGTCCCAGTACTTC
CASSEATSGGWSQYF
>NA|NA|TRBV4-1|TRBJ1-4
TGCGCCAGCAGCCCCCGAACCTACCCGACAGGTAAGGGTAATGAAAAACTGTTTTTT
CASSPRTYPTGKGNEKLFF
>once|TRBD2|TRBV27|TRBJ2-3
TGTGCCAGCAGTCTCCGACTAGCGATGAGCACAGATACGCAGTATTTT
CASSLRLAMSTDTQYF
>NA|NA|TRBV24-1|TRBJ1-4
TGTGCCACCAGTGACCTCACAGAAAAACTGTTTTTT
CATSDLTEKLFF
>NA|NA|TRBV12-3/TRBV12-4|TRBJ1-2
TGTGCCAGCACGATCACAGTCGGCTATGGCTACACCTTC
CASTITVGYGYTF
>NA|NA|TRBV30|TRBJ1-2
TGTGCCGGGGGCGGGGGACCGAACTATGGCTACACCTTC
CAGGGGPNYGYTF
>once|TRBD1|TRBV27|TRBJ1-1
TGTGCCAGCAGCGACAGGGCGGGCAAAACTGAAGCTTTCTTT
CASSDRAGKTEAFF
>NA|TRBD1|TRBV28|TRBJ1-3
TGTGCCAGCAGTTCCGGGACAGGACTGGGAAACACCATATATTTT
CASSSGTGLGNTIYF
>NA|TRBD1|TRBV28|TRBJ1-5
TGTGCCAGCAGCACAGGGGGCGATAGCAATCAGCCCCAGCATTTT
CASSTGGDSNQPQHF
>NA|TRBD1|TRBV6-5|TRBJ1-4
TGTGCCGGCTCGGACAGGGGGCGTGTTGGTGAAAAACTGTTTTTT
CAGSDRGRVGEKLFF
>few|NA|TRBV7-2|TRBJ1-4
TGTGCCAGCAGCTTTACAGGACCTGAAAAACTGTTTTTT
CASSFTGPEKLFF
>NA|TRBD1|TRBV19|TRBJ1-1
TGTGCCAGTAGGCGGGACAGTTACACTGAAGCTTTCTTT
CASRRDSYTEAFF
>NA|NA|TRBV6-1|TRBJ1-5
TGTGCCAGCAGTGTGGACCCAGGGATGGGCAATCAGCCCCAGCATTTT
CASSVDPGMGNQPQHF
>NA|NA|TRBV19|TRBJ1-1
TGTGCCAGTAGTGGCGACAGGAGGAACACTGAAGCTTTCTTT
CASSGDRRNTEAFF
>NA|NA|TRBV6-1|TRBJ1-4
TGTGCCAGCAGTGAAGTGCCGGGAACAACTAATGAAAAACTGTTTTTT
CASSEVPGTTNEKLFF
>NA|NA|TRBV6-5|TRBJ2-3
TGTGCCAGCAGGTCGCGCGCCCCTAGCACAGATACGCAGTATTTT
CASRSRAPSTDTQYF